The rows below give T cell receptor beta chains drawn from one sample of a study of beta chain features in type 1 diabetes. Assay: immunoSEQ multiplex PCR; the TCRdb copy retains only in-frame clones and omits some. The sample lists fewer than 400,000 clones, 8% occurring once. The material sequenced was central memory CD4+ T cells from blood. These receptors originate from a woman younger than 35 in good health. The conserved cysteine and the conserved F or W are not part of the CDR3 here. Rows give clone size only sometimes, using once, few, many, or a class for an expanded clone.

cdr3_aa	clone_size	v_call
ASSSSPGNEAF	NA	TRBV11-2
ASSPQVVAGNTGELF	NA	TRBV9
ASSLAGGKNEQY	NA	TRBV11-2
ASSISRETQY	many	TRBV7-2
ASSPTSGGDYEQY	NA	TRBV6-5
ASSLMSSGYEQY	few	TRBV28
ASSEHTEAF	few	TRBV2
ASTSQETQY	many	TRBV7-9
AISPELAQETQY	NA	TRBV10-3
SVEEAPGQPQH	few	TRBV29-1
ASRGWKDYEQY	few	TRBV6-1
ASSLDPWDRSTQY	few	TRBV11-2
ASSPTGSEQY	few	TRBV2
ASSFSRFDGYT	few	TRBV5-1
ASSLHRSRHEQY	few	TRBV7-3
ASSVTPGFTSTDTQY	NA	TRBV9
ASSLSRGSLEAF	NA	TRBV7-2
ASSGGGRDGYT	NA	TRBV28
ASSSGRLAKNIQY	NA	TRBV7-2
ASSPNYSGNEQY	few	TRBV18
ASSLAGIGETQY	few	TRBV28
ASSVHGVEQF	NA	TRBV11-3
ASSYGTGTAGNTIY	NA	TRBV6-5
ASSPRGLAGDVDTQY	few	TRBV5-4
ASSKDERTRNSYEQY	NA	TRBV21-1
ASSQLATSSYEQY	NA	TRBV4-3
ASSLGGMGERQF	many	TRBV11-3
ASSPKQAEGTDTQY	NA	TRBV18
ASSQGVRGGGTEAF	few	TRBV14
ASSAQNFYNEQF	NA	TRBV9
ASSYLVAGDTQY	NA	TRBV11-2
ASSTGPLAKNIQY	many	TRBV2
ASSVKKGEAF	NA	TRBV19
ASSLGANPTYEQY	few	TRBV7-9
ASSPVSYEQY	NA	TRBV7-2
ASSSRTGGNEQY	NA	TRBV6-5
ASSLTVGQYTQY	NA	TRBV7-2
ATSRQAGTEYNEQF	many	TRBV15
ASSTQTNTGELF	NA	TRBV7-9
ASSPRTGGEIRGYT	NA	TRBV7-8
ASSVGRRRTDTQY	NA	TRBV6-1
ASSFRVRTEAF	few	TRBV28
ASSQTHSGANVLT	NA	TRBV7-2
ASRSLTSGTYEQY	NA	TRBV19
ASSQPGTSGRVSNEQF	NA	TRBV23-1
ASSRQRANTEAF	few	TRBV14
ASSLGGTYNEQF	NA	TRBV7-3
ASIPLAGANEQF	NA	TRBV6-5
ASSLESSFGIQY	few	TRBV11-2
ASSGRLSGTDTQY	many	TRBV7-2
ASSDDLTVSNNEQF	few	TRBV7-6
ASSLYGGTSYT	NA	TRBV27
ASSFDGSNQPQH	few	TRBV7-9